The 21 T cell receptor beta chains presented below share a single source sample, sequenced in a study of T cells in Graves' hyperthyroidism and ophthalmopathy. RNA transcripts served as the template for amplifying TCR beta CDR3 regions. The HTBI primer set was used in a first-round RT-PCR of the TCR CDR3. Via MiXCR, TCRdb re-called the multiplex PCR reads, giving one row per CDR3 protein. The sample carries some 760,000 distinct CDR3 sequences, 14% recorded once. The specimen was blood. These receptor sequences come from a young woman with Graves' hyperthyroidism.

This clonotype appeared a few times. The chain has TRBV12-5 and TRBJ2-5; TRBD1 agrees at 7 bases. The junction had 2 bases not matched to a gene; V was cut back by 2 bases and J by 5 bases. This CDR3 spans 13 amino acids. CDR1 and CDR2 (germline): LGHNT, FRNRAP. Here the CDR3 reads CASGLTGAETQYF. Here the CDR3 DNA reads TGTGCTAGTGGTTTGACAGGGGCGGAGACCCAGTACTTC.

This clonotype was counted only a few times. The J gene is TRBJ2-7, the V gene TRBV7-2, with D unresolved. V lost 5 bases and J lost 6, with 20 bases in between. CDR1 is SGHTA, CDR2 FQGNSA, per germline. This CDR3 spans 15 amino acids. This CDR3 is CASSIYLGTESEQYF. DNA of the CDR3: TGTGCCAGCAGCATTTATCTAGGTACAGAAAGCGAGCAGTACTTC.

At least ten counts were recorded for this clonotype. This chain connects TRBV2 to TRBJ2-5, with 7 bases fitting TRBD1. The CDR3 is 16 amino acids. With 3 bases clipped from V and 0 bases from J, the junction kept 7 bases outside the gene matches. The germline V gene has CDR1 SNHLY and CDR2 FYNNEI. CDR3 nucleotides: TGTGCCAGCAGTGACCGGGACAGATCGTACCAAGAGACCCAGTACTTC. Amino acid sequence: CASSDRDRSYQETQYF.

This clonotype was seen ten or more times. The gene calls are TRBV20-1 and TRBJ2-7; D may match TRBD1 or TRBD2 (5 bases each). V lost 6 bases and J lost 1, with 28 bases in between. This CDR3 contains 18 residues. Germline CDR1 reads DFQATT; CDR2 reads SNEGSKA (reference sequence). CDR3 bases: TGCAGTGCCACGCGTATGTGGGGACCCGCTACTACTTCCTACGAGCAGTACTTC. Encoded protein: CSATRMWGPATTSYEQYF.

This clonotype was recorded at least ten times. The rearrangement uses TRBV7-2 and TRBJ1-6; D perhaps matches TRBD1 (5 bases). CDR1 is SGHTA, CDR2 FQGNSA, per germline. This CDR3 region has 14 residues. V gave up 6 bases and J gave up 13 bases, with 19 bases separating them. DNA of the CDR3: TGTGCCAGCAGTCTCGGGACGGGACCTTTCCCCCTCCACTTT. This translates into CASSLGTGPFPLHF.

This clonotype was observed at least ten times. V and J are TRBV11-2 and TRBJ2-2; TRBD1 is a possible D gene (5 bases). The length of the CDR3 is 19 residues. The V end lost 0 bases, the J end lost 0 bases, and 17 bases lay between the germline ends. The V gene's germline CDR1 is SGHAT and CDR2 FQNNGV. CDR3 in amino acids: CASSLETYRPPTNTGELFF. The CDR3 DNA reads as TGTGCCAGCAGCTTAGAAACGTACAGGCCCCCCACGAACACCGGGGAGCTGTTTTTT.

The chain has TRBV7-2 and TRBJ1-1; 7 nucleotides line up with TRBD1. Per germline, CDR1 SGHTA and CDR2 FQGNSA. J was trimmed by 4 bases and V by 6 bases; bases with no gene match: 14. This CDR3 is built from 16 residues. The CDR3 bases are TGTGCCAGCAGTGAAGTCGTACAGGGGATGAGCACTGAAGCTTTCTTT. Its protein product is CASSEVVQGMSTEAFF.

J is TRBJ2-5 and V is TRBV20-1, with 15 nucleotides matching TRBD2. Trimming at V came to 1 base and at J to 5 bases, leaving 14 bases not matched to a gene. The CDR3 length is 19 residues. Germline V gene sequence: CDR1 DFQATT, CDR2 SNEGSKA (reference sequence). The DNA of the CDR3 is TGCAGTGCTAGAGCCCCCGGGACTAGCGGGAGGCTGCTCCGGGAGACCCAGTACTTC. Translation: CSARAPGTSGRLLRETQYF.

This rearrangement joins TRBV6-1 to TRBJ2-1, with 7 nucleotides matching TRBD1. The CDR3 runs 15 residues. CDR1 MNHNS and CDR2 SASEGT come from the germline V gene. The V segment lost 6 bases and the J segment 6 bases; nucleotides outside the gene matches: 11. CDR3 nucleotides: TGTGCCAGCAGGGGTGGGGACAGCGACGGCAATGAGCAGTTCTTC. This codes for CASRGGDSDGNEQFF.

The rearrangement joins TRBV6-1 to TRBJ2-2; D perhaps matches TRBD1 (5 bases). V dropped 6 bases and J dropped 4 bases, with 15 bases sitting between them. The germline V gene has CDR1 MNHNS and CDR2 SASEGT. The CDR3 spans 15 residues. The CDR3 spells CASSPWQGSTGELFF. The CDR3 DNA sequence: TGTGCCAGCAGCCCCTGGCAGGGCAGCACCGGGGAGCTGTTTTTT.

Details on this clonotype: Just one base apart from a much larger clone, this may be a read error. No conserved phenylalanine or tryptophan is present at the end of the CDR3, so a read error is the likely explanation. The V and J genes are TRBV20-1 and TRBJ2-1, with TRBD1 matching 7 bases. Per the germline V gene, CDR1 is DFQATT and CDR2 is SNEGSKA (reference sequence). V lost 0 bases to trimming and J lost 6 bases; unmatched junction nucleotides: 8. This CDR3 comprises 15 residues. The CDR3 loop reads CSARDPGTVSNEQFV. The CDR3 DNA sequence: TGCAGTGCTAGAGATCCCGGGACAGTCTCCAATGAGCAGTTCGTC.

As concerns this clonotype: This may be a read error, as it is one base from a much larger clone. The V call is TRBV7-9, the J call TRBJ2-7; D might be TRBD2 (6 bases). Germline lookup yields CDR1 SEHNR and CDR2 FQNEAQ (reference sequence). Trimming stripped 6 bases from V and 7 bases from J, with 25 bases between. The CDR3 is 16 amino acids. CDR3 in amino acids: CASRSSGTLLGNEQYF. For the CDR3, the DNA is TGTGCCAGCAGGTCGTCCGGGACTCTCTTGGGCAATGAGCAGTACTTC. Complete variable domain (other parts from reference TRBV7-9 and TRBJ2-7): DTGVSQNPRHKITKRGQNVTFRCDPISEHNRLYWYRQTLGQGPEFLTYFQNEAQLEKSRLLSDRFSAERPKGSFSTLEIQRTEQGDSAMYLCASRSSGTLLGNEQYFGPGTRLTVT.

This clonotype was observed many times. V gene TRBV3-1 combines with J gene TRBJ2-7, with TRBD2 identical over 7 bases. The ends lost 4 bases at V and 1 base at J; junction bases unmatched: 16. The CDR3 is made up of 18 amino acids. The germline V gene encodes CDR1 LGHDT and CDR2 YNNKEL (reference sequence). This chain's CDR3 is CASSLGGVRRAGSYEQYF. The CDR3 DNA sequence: TGTGCCAGCAGCCTGGGCGGAGTACGTCGAGCGGGATCCTACGAGCAGTACTTC.

This clonotype was picked up many times. This chain uses TRBV18 with TRBJ2-5, with TRBD2 matching over 11 bases. Germline trimming cut 3 bases from V and 3 bases from J; bases unmatched to any gene: 6. CDR1 is KGHSH, CDR2 LQKENI, per germline. The CDR3 sequence is 16 residues long. The CDR3 spells CASSPRPGLAEETQYF. For the CDR3, the DNA is TGTGCCAGCTCACCCCGTCCGGGACTAGCGGAAGAGACCCAGTACTTC.

A remark on this clonotype: Being one base from a much bigger clone, this may be a read error. The chain couples TRBV24-1 to TRBJ2-5; 9 bases line up with TRBD2. CDR1 and CDR2 from the germline V gene are KGHDR and SFDVKD. V dropped 6 bases and J dropped 2; count of bases not matched to a gene: 9. The CDR3 has 16 residues. The CDR3 here is CATSNPTSGDQETQYF. The CDR3, as DNA: TGTGCCACCAGTAACCCGACTAGCGGAGATCAAGAGACCCAGTACTTC.

This clonotype was picked up many times. The chain recombines TRBV2 with TRBJ2-1; TRBD2 might be the D (6 bases). Looked up from germline, CDR1 is SNHLY and CDR2 is FYNNEI. V was pared by 4 bases and J by 0 bases, with 13 bases between. The CDR3 extends over 16 amino acids. CDR3 coding DNA: TGTGCCAGCAGTGGGAGCGCGGGGAGCTCCTACAATGAGCAGTTCTTC. As protein: CASSGSAGSSYNEQFF.

Ten or more counts support this clonotype. V and J are TRBV4-1 and TRBJ1-2; D is undetermined. The CDR3 is 15 residues long. V lost 0 bases, J lost 7 bases, and 15 bases lay in between. The germline CDR1 and CDR2 sequences are MGHRA and YSYEKL. The CDR3 DNA reads as TGCGCCAGCAGCCAAGAGGGCCGATCGAGCCTTGGCTACACCTTC. Translating gives CASSQEGRSSLGYTF.

In its sample, this clonotype was seen once. CDR3 DNA sequence: TGTGCCAGTAGCCGCACCCCCTCGGGGAAGGGAAATGAGCAGTTCTTC. Translating it yields CASSRTPSGKGNEQFF. This chain uses TRBV19 with TRBJ2-1; a weak D match, TRBD2 (5 bases). The germline V gene encodes CDR1 LNHDA and CDR2 SQIVND (reference sequence). The CDR3 is 16 residues long. The V end lost 6 bases, the J end lost 7 bases, and 22 bases lay between the germline ends.

The table lists this clonotype with many counts. The J gene is TRBJ1-1, the V gene TRBV7-9, with TRBD1 as a possible D gene (6 bases). The CDR3 runs 12 residues. The germline V and J ends were trimmed by 0 bases and 9 bases, with 8 bases remaining between them. Germline V CDR1 and CDR2: SEHNR, FQNEAQ (reference sequence). For the CDR3, the DNA is TGTGCCAGCAGCTTAGCCGACAGGCAAGCTTTCTTT. Its protein is CASSLADRQAFF.

The table lists this clonotype with a few counts. V usage is TRBV7-2 and J usage is TRBJ2-7; D perhaps matches TRBD2 (5 bases). The CDR3 is made up of 13 amino acids. In germline, CDR1 is SGHTA, CDR2 FQGNSA. Trimming stripped 5 bases from V and 4 bases from J, with 12 bases between. The CDR3 nucleotides are TGTGCCAGCAGCCCCGTAGCGCGTTACGAGCAGTACTTC. Amino acids: CASSPVARYEQYF.

This clonotype was counted at least ten times. The chain recombines TRBV27 with TRBJ1-5; no reliable D call. This CDR3 is built from 13 residues. The V gene's germline CDR1 is MNHEY and CDR2 SMNVEV (reference sequence). The V and J ends lost 0 bases and 8 bases respectively, with 8 bases between them. The CDR3, as DNA: TGTGCCAGCAGTTTATCGGCGGTTAAGCCCCAGCATTTT. It specifies CASSLSAVKPQHF.